These T cell receptor beta chains were read from a single sample in a study of beta chain features in type 1 diabetes. TCRdb's table, derived via immunoSEQ multiplex PCR, lists solely in-frame clones and lacks some. Among about 240,000 clones listed, 27% were seen once. Sample: central memory CD4+ T cells from blood. The receptors here all came from a man aged 30-40 years in good health. Both conserved end residues are part of each CDR3.

TRBV4-1	16	TRBJ2-3	CASSQPNRGSTDTQYF
TRBV29-1	13	TRBJ2-3	CSVVLQGGATQYF
TRBV7-8	13	TRBJ2-7	CASSPEDGYEQYF
TRBV6-1	14	TRBJ2-1	CASSAEEAAIGQFF
TRBV29-1	13	TRBJ2-7	CSVVWGQGLQQYF
TRBV7-2	15	TRBJ2-2	CASSPSGGNTGELFF
TRBV25-1	13	TRBJ1-1	CASNPGGGTEAFF
TRBV7-9	13	TRBJ2-1	CASSLGTYNEQFF
TRBV30	15	TRBJ2-1	CAWQFGLAVQNEQFF
TRBV30	15	TRBJ2-7	CAWSPLRAGGNEQYF
TRBV18	16	TRBJ1-3	CASSPSVIIPGNTIYF
TRBV2	13	TRBJ2-3	CASSFEFTDTQYF
TRBV5-1	13	TRBJ1-1	CASSSRGNTEAFF
TRBV5-6	13	TRBJ2-1	CASSPTSGSSQFF
TRBV4-1	19	TRBJ2-1	CASSPSGGRMQGSYNEQFF
TRBV10-3	19	TRBJ2-7	CAISESPGGGTSGTYEQYF
TRBV6-5	14	TRBJ1-3	CASSQDISGNTIYF
TRBV5-6	13	TRBJ2-3	CASSFGEADTQYF
TRBV28	14	TRBJ2-4	CASSSGTGRNIQYF
TRBV11-2	16	TRBJ2-7	CASSHPGTRGVVEQYF
TRBV15	14	TRBJ1-2	CATSKDRSDYGYTF
TRBV4-3	14	TRBJ2-2	CASSQGKEAGELFF
TRBV9	15	TRBJ2-5	CASSVGQQYQETQYF
TRBV2	15	TRBJ2-6	CASSTSGYGANVLTF
TRBV5-1	16	TRBJ1-1	CASSPFPGVMNTEAFF
TRBV5-4	15	TRBJ1-3	CASSLGGDSGNTIYF
TRBV27	13	TRBJ2-7	CASRRDGPYEQYF
TRBV28	14	TRBJ2-5	CASSARQVQETQYF
TRBV7-2	13	TRBJ1-3	CASSLAFGNTIYF
TRBV6-1	17	TRBJ2-3	CASSEGVAATSTDTQYF
TRBV29-1	15	TRBJ2-3	CSVESGALGADTQYF
TRBV6-6	12	TRBJ2-1	CASSIVRNEQFF